These T cell receptor beta chains were read from a single sample in a study of CD8 T cells in acute hepatitis C reinfection. TCRdb keeps only in-frame clones here, not all; method: immunoSEQ multiplex PCR. The sample yields tens of thousands of clones, 70% to 90% seen once. Sequenced: naive CD8+ T cells from PBMCs. The receptors shown here come from a woman younger than 30 who spontaneously cleared hepatitis C infection. Each CDR3 is given with its conserved first and last residue. D genes are given only for firm matches. A row's size may be missing; if present it is once, few, many or a size class.

size,V,J,D,CDR3,DNA
-,TRBV6-1,TRBJ2-5,-,CASSEGWGTQETQYF,TGTGCCAGCAGTGAAGGGTGGGGGACCCAAGAGACCCAGTACTTC
-,TRBV11-2,TRBJ2-5,TRBD1,CASSQDRGLVETQYF,TGTGCCAGCAGCCAGGACAGGGGGCTTGTAGAGACCCAGTACTTC
-,TRBV7-9,TRBJ2-3,-,CASSLVAVSTDTQYF,TGTGCCAGCAGCTTAGTAGCAGTCAGCACAGATACGCAGTATTTT
-,TRBV27,TRBJ2-1,TRBD2,CASRGGRSPYNEQFF,TGTGCCAGCAGGGGCGGGAGAAGTCCCTACAATGAGCAGTTCTTC
-,TRBV27,TRBJ2-2,TRBD2,CASSGEREGATGELFF,TGTGCCAGCAGTGGGGAGCGGGAGGGCGCCACCGGGGAGCTGTTTTTT
-,TRBV15,TRBJ1-4,-,CATSSRDDNEKLFF,TGTGCCACCAGCAGTAGAGATGATAATGAAAAACTGTTTTTT
-,TRBV14,TRBJ2-1,-,CASSEVSYNEQFF,TGTGCCAGCAGCGAAGTATCCTACAATGAGCAGTTCTTC
few,TRBV4-1,TRBJ1-3,-,CASSLGQDSGNTIYF,TGCGCCAGCAGCCTGGGACAAGACTCTGGAAACACCATATATTTT
-,TRBV27,TRBJ2-7,-,CASSSSPVGMYEQYF,TGTGCCAGCAGTTCCTCACCCGTGGGGATGTACGAGCAGTACTTC
-,TRBV5-5,TRBJ2-7,-,CASSWTAGMYEQYF,TGTGCCAGCAGCTGGACAGCTGGGATGTACGAGCAGTACTTC
once,TRBV5-4,TRBJ2-7,-,CASSLAIGLDYEQYF,TGTGCCAGCAGCTTGGCCATAGGGTTGGACTACGAGCAGTACTTC
-,TRBV27,TRBJ1-1,-,CASSVSRGTEAFF,TGTGCCAGCAGTGTATCCCGGGGCACTGAAGCTTTCTTT
-,TRBV6-5,TRBJ2-1,-,CASRPGPDAYNEQFF,TGTGCCAGCAGGCCCGGTCCTGACGCCTACAATGAGCAGTTCTTC
medium-sized,TRBV6-5,TRBJ2-1,TRBD2,CASSYDALAGFNEQFF,TGTGCCAGCAGTTACGATGCGCTAGCGGGTTTCAATGAGCAGTTCTTC
few,TRBV6-5,TRBJ1-1,-,CASTYGGFGTEAFF,TGTGCCAGCACCTACGGGGGTTTTGGCACTGAAGCTTTCTTT
-,TRBV6-5,TRBJ2-1,-,CASRGSSSYNEQFF,TGTGCCAGCAGGGGCTCTAGCTCCTACAATGAGCAGTTCTTC
-,TRBV19,TRBJ1-1,-,CASSIAASRNTEAFF,TGTGCCAGTAGTATAGCGGCCAGTCGAAACACTGAAGCTTTCTTT
-,TRBV6-1,TRBJ2-2,-,CASSEWTIPDTGELFF,TGTGCCAGCAGTGAATGGACCATACCCGACACCGGGGAGCTGTTTTTT
-,TRBV6-5,TRBJ2-1,TRBD2,CASTSGNSYNEQFF,TGTGCCAGCACTAGCGGAAACTCCTACAATGAGCAGTTCTTC
-,TRBV14,TRBJ1-1,-,CASSQLVGAEAFF,TGTGCCAGCAGCCAATTGGTGGGCGCTGAAGCTTTCTTT
few,TRBV21-1,TRBJ1-2,-,CAREGGYTF,TGTGCCAGGGAGGGGGGCTACACCTTC
-,TRBV5-6,TRBJ1-1,-,CASSLVMNTEAFF,TGTGCCAGCAGCTTGGTCATGAACACTGAAGCTTTCTTT
-,TRBV28,TRBJ1-4,-,CASSKGVGEKLFF,TGTGCCAGCAGCAAGGGGGTGGGGGAAAAACTGTTTTTT
once,TRBV10-3,TRBJ1-2,TRBD1,CAISELDRGGGYGYTF,TGTGCCATCAGTGAGCTCGACAGGGGAGGTGGCTATGGCTACACCTTC
once,TRBV29-1,TRBJ1-2,TRBD1,CSVASPQGADGYTF,TGCAGCGTCGCCTCCCCGCAGGGGGCGGATGGCTACACCTTC
-,TRBV10-2,TRBJ2-3,-,CASSTGASTDTQYF,TGCGCCAGCAGTACGGGAGCTAGCACAGATACGCAGTATTTT
-,TRBV5-6,TRBJ2-7,-,CASRYQGSYEQYF,TGTGCCAGCAGGTATCAGGGTTCGTACGAGCAGTACTTC
-,TRBV12-5,TRBJ2-1,-,CASGLAVVGNGGSYNEQFF,TGTGCTAGTGGTTTGGCAGTAGTTGGGAATGGCGGCTCCTACAATGAGCAGTTCTTC
-,TRBV4-1,TRBJ2-7,TRBD2,CASSYGTSDPYEQYF,TGCGCCAGCAGCTACGGGACTAGCGACCCCTACGAGCAGTACTTC
-,TRBV2,TRBJ2-6,TRBD1,CASLPFRGLANVLTF,TGTGCCAGCCTACCATTTAGGGGGCTGGCCAACGTCCTGACTTTC
-,TRBV19,TRBJ2-3,-,CASSNGDSTDTQYF,TGTGCCAGTAGTAACGGAGATAGCACAGATACGCAGTATTTT